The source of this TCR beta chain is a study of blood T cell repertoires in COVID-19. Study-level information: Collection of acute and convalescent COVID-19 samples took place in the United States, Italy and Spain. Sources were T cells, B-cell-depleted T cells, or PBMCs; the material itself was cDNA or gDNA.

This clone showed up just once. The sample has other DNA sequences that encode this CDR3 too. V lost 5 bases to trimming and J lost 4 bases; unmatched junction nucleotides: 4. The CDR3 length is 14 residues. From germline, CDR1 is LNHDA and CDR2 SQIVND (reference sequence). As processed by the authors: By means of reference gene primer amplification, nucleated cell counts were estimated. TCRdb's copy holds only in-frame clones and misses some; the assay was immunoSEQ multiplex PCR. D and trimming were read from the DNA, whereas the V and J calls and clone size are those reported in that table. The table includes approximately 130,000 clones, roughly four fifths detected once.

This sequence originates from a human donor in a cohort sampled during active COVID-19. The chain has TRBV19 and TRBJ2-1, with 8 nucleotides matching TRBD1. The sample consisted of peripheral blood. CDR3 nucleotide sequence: TGTGCCAGTAGTGGCCGGGACAGGTACAATGAGCAGTTCTTC. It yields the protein CASSGRDRYNEQFF.